Listed below are T cell receptor beta chains from one sample, sequenced in a study of Ad26.COV2.S vaccination and SARS-CoV-2 variants. Only in-frame clones appear in the TCRdb table, and some are missing; sequencing was by immunoSEQ multiplex PCR. The sample carries roughly 250,000 clones, 87% recorded once. Sequenced material: peripheral blood, taken in a trial of Ad26.COV2.S vaccine versus placebo. These receptors were obtained from a person between 18 and 60 years old who received the Ad26.COV2.S COVID-19 vaccine or a placebo. CDR3s include the opening cysteine and the closing phenylalanine or tryptophan. Fields, in order: CDR3 protein, CDR3 DNA, clone size, D gene, J gene, V gene. D genes are given only for firm matches. Size is omitted from some rows. Given values are once, few, many or a class for expanded clones.

CDR3: CSVLDREGYEQYF
DNA: TGCAGCGTTCTGGACAGGGAAGGCTACGAGCAGTACTTC
size: .
D: TRBD1
J: TRBJ2-7
V: TRBV29-1

CDR3: CASSPSGGSTDTQYF
DNA: TGTGCCAGCTCACCGTCGGGGGGGAGCACAGATACGCAGTATTTT
size: .
D: TRBD2
J: TRBJ2-3
V: TRBV18

CDR3: CASSQAYEQYF
DNA: TGTGCCAGCAGCCAAGCTTACGAGCAGTACTTC
size: .
D: .
J: TRBJ2-7
V: TRBV3-1/TRBV3-2

CDR3: CASRSGTSGGAVNEQFF
DNA: TGTGCCAGCAGGTCCGGGACTAGCGGGGGGGCCGTGAATGAGCAGTTCTTC
size: .
D: TRBD2
J: TRBJ2-1
V: TRBV5-4

CDR3: CASSPTGAGDYGYTF
DNA: TGTGCCAGCTCACCCACAGGGGCCGGGGACTATGGCTACACCTTC
size: .
D: TRBD1
J: TRBJ1-2
V: TRBV18

CDR3: CASSLTGQGWDNEQFF
DNA: TGCGCCAGCAGCCTAACGGGACAGGGGTGGGACAATGAGCAGTTCTTC
size: once
D: TRBD1
J: TRBJ2-1
V: TRBV5-1

CDR3: CATSPNQGNTEAFF
DNA: TGTGCCACCAGCCCCAATCAAGGGAACACTGAAGCTTTCTTT
size: once
D: .
J: TRBJ1-1
V: TRBV15

CDR3: CASSPQGTGELFF
DNA: TGTGCCAGCAGTCCCCAGGGAACCGGGGAGCTGTTTTTT
size: once
D: .
J: TRBJ2-2
V: TRBV2

CDR3: CALWTGPGELFF
DNA: TGTGCCTTATGGACAGGCCCCGGGGAGCTGTTTTTT
size: .
D: TRBD1
J: TRBJ2-2
V: TRBV30

CDR3: CASSQDRWVNTEAFF
DNA: TGTGCCAGCAGCCAAGATCGGTGGGTTAACACTGAAGCTTTCTTT
size: once
D: .
J: TRBJ1-1
V: TRBV4-2

CDR3: CASSLVAGGTGELFF
DNA: TGTGCCAGCAGCTTAGTAGCGGGAGGAACCGGGGAGCTGTTTTTT
size: .
D: TRBD2
J: TRBJ2-2
V: TRBV7-2

CDR3: CASSFRTEKPYEQYF
DNA: TGCGCCAGCAGCTTCCGGACAGAGAAACCCTACGAGCAGTACTTC
size: .
D: .
J: TRBJ2-7
V: TRBV5-1

CDR3: CASSQEGLASRQTQYF
DNA: TGCGCCAGCAGCCAAGAAGGACTAGCTTCGCGGCAGACCCAGTACTTC
size: once
D: TRBD2
J: TRBJ2-5
V: TRBV4-3

CDR3: CASSWGQGAGELFF
DNA: TGTGCCAGCAGCTGGGGACAGGGGGCAGGGGAGCTGTTTTTT
size: .
D: TRBD1
J: TRBJ2-2
V: TRBV6-5

CDR3: CASSSHYDHTGTDLANEQFF
DNA: TGTGCCAGCAGCTCTCACTACGACCATACCGGGACCGATTTGGCCAATGAGCAGTTCTTC
size: once
D: .
J: TRBJ2-1
V: TRBV3-1/TRBV3-2

CDR3: CASSISASNNEQYF
DNA: TGTGCCAGTAGTATCTCTGCGTCGAATAACGAGCAGTACTTC
size: few
D: .
J: TRBJ2-7
V: TRBV19

CDR3: CASRKPGGPGELFF
DNA: TGTGCCAGCAGGAAGCCCGGGGGCCCCGGGGAGCTGTTTTTT
size: .
D: .
J: TRBJ2-2
V: TRBV2

CDR3: CAISRTGEVDTQYF
DNA: TGTGCCATCAGTCGGACAGGGGAGGTAGATACGCAGTATTTT
size: .
D: TRBD1
J: TRBJ2-3
V: TRBV10-3

CDR3: CASSGPVAGAGELFF
DNA: TGTGCCAGCAGTGGCCCAGTAGCGGGAGCCGGGGAGCTGTTTTTT
size: .
D: TRBD2
J: TRBJ2-2
V: TRBV2

CDR3: CASKPTGNTEAFF
DNA: TGTGCCAGCAAACCGACAGGAAACACTGAAGCTTTCTTT
size: .
D: .
J: TRBJ1-1
V: TRBV7-2

CDR3: CASSEVRGSSTDTQYF
DNA: TGTGCCAGCAGTGAAGTTAGGGGATCTAGCACAGATACGCAGTATTTT
size: .
D: .
J: TRBJ2-3
V: TRBV6-1

CDR3: CASSQGYNTEAFF
DNA: TGTGCCAGCAGCCAAGGGTATAACACTGAAGCTTTCTTT
size: .
D: .
J: TRBJ1-1
V: TRBV4-2

CDR3: CASSYVNLAGDYNEQFF
DNA: TGTGCCAGCAGTTATGTCAATCTAGCGGGAGACTACAATGAGCAGTTCTTC
size: .
D: TRBD2
J: TRBJ2-1
V: TRBV6-2/TRBV6-3

CDR3: CASSPRELNTEAFF
DNA: TGTGCCAGCAGCCCCAGGGAATTGAACACTGAAGCTTTCTTT
size: .
D: .
J: TRBJ1-1
V: TRBV5-8